This TCR beta chain is drawn from a study of blood T cell repertoires in COVID-19. Repertoires were generated with immunoSEQ multiplex PCR, while TCRdb's copy carries only in-frame clones and drops some. Here the sample spans about 250,000 clones, roughly 83% being singletons. Followed longitudinally, the Seattle patients had been enrolled during active infection. After removal of 4 bases from V and 0 bases from J, the junction contained 5 bases not matched to a gene. CDR3 length equals 16 residues. From germline, CDR1 is SGHRS and CDR2 YFSETQ. The sample taken for sequencing was peripheral blood. The V gene is TRBV5-1, the J gene TRBJ1-3; 9 bases map to TRBD1. The TCR originated in a woman of 80 years or more with COVID-19, enrolled during active disease. The CDR3 region is CASSKTGGDSGNTIYF. The CDR3 DNA reads TGCGCCAGCAGCAAGACAGGGGGAGACTCTGGAAACACCATATATTTT.